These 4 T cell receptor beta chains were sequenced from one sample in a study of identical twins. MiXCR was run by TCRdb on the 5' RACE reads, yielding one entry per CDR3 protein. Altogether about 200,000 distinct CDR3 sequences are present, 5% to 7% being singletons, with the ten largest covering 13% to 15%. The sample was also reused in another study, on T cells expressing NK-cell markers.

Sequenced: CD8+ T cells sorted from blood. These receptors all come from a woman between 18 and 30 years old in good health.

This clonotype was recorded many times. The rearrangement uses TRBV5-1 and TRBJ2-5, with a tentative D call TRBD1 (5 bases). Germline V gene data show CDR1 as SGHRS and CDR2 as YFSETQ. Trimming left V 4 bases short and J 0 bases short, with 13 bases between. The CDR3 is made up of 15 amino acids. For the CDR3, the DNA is TGCGCCAGCAGCACCGGACAACTGTACCAAGAGACCCAGTACTTC. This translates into CASSTGQLYQETQYF.

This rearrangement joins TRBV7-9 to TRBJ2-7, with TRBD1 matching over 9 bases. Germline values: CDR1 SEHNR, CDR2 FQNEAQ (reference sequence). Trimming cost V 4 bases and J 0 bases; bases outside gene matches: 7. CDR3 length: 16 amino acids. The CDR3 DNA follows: TGTGCCAGCAGCTCTTGGACAGGGGATGCCTCCTACGAGCAGTACTTC. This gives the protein CASSSWTGDASYEQYF.

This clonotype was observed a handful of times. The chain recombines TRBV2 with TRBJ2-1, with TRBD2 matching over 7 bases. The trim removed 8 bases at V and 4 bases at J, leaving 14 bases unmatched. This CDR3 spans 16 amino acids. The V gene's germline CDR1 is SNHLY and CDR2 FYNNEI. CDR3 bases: TGTGCCAGCCTTATGTCCCGGGAGGCAGATTACAATGAGCAGTTCTTC. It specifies CASLMSREADYNEQFF.

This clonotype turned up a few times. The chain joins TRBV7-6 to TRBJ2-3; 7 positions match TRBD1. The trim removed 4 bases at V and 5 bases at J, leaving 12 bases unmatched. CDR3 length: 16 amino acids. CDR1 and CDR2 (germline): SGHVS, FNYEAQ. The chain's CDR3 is CASSSTSGGVGDTQYF. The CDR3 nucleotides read TGTGCCAGCAGCTCGACATCAGGGGGAGTGGGAGATACGCAGTATTTT.